The sequence of this T cell receptor (beta chain) was determined in a study of T cell responses to AZD1222 COVID-19 vaccine. Study results and caveats: After the peak T cell response, and only then, were repertoires sampled. Spike as a whole was targeted by vaccine-associated CD4 TCRs, dominant at 160-218 and 743-854.

On this clone itself: The target antigen is unknown.

This CDR3 has 16 amino acids. Germline values: CDR1 MRHNA, CDR2 SNTAGT. V shed 6 bases, J shed 3 bases, and the junction held 7 bases outside the gene matches. TCRdb keeps only in-frame clones here, not all; method: immunoSEQ multiplex PCR. In the table there are about 140,000 clones, 70% to 90% of which are singletons. This chain connects TRBV6-4 to TRBJ2-2; 10 nucleotides line up with TRBD1. The specimen was peripheral blood, collected on day 0 of AZD1222 vaccination. The sequence was collected from an adult in good health. CDR3 in amino acids: CASRRQGARDTGELFF. The CDR3 bases are TGTGCCAGCAGGCGACAGGGGGCGCGGGACACCGGGGAGCTGTTTTTT.